This T cell receptor beta chain was sequenced in a study of blood T cell repertoires in COVID-19. Study as a whole: The United States, Italy and Spain supplied acute and convalescent COVID-19 samples. PBMCs, B-cell-depleted T cells, or T cells were the source of the cDNA or gDNA that made up the material.

Original methodology: Amplification with reference gene primers provided the estimates of nucleated cell counts. Sequencing was performed with immunoSEQ multiplex PCR; in TCRdb, only in-frame clones are kept and a portion is missing. V, J and clone size were drawn from that table, and D and trimming were deduced from the DNA. The table lists approximately 69,000 clones, 90% of them singletons. CDR1 is MNHEY and CDR2 is SVGAGI in the germline V gene. The CDR3 has 11 residues. The V end lost 6 bases, the J end lost 8 bases, and 10 bases lay between the germline ends. J is TRBJ1-1 and V is TRBV6-5; D is ambiguous. The TCR originated in a man between 45 and 60 years old with acute or convalescent COVID-19. The material sequenced was peripheral blood. CDR3 sequence (DNA): TGTGCCAGCAGCCCCGGAGTGGAAGCTTTCTTT. Translation gives CASSPGVEAFF.